A single sample is the source of the 6 T cell receptor beta chains below, sequenced in a study of blood T cell repertoires in COVID-19 (dated by TCRdb to about 2020). Libraries came from the immunoSEQ multiplex PCR assay. TCRdb took this table from immuneACCESS and kept in-frame rearrangements with V and J called. Such tables lack part of the clones; where checked against another copy, unresolved V genes explain under half of the gap, and the rest is unexplained. This sample has around 200,000 clones in its table, and about 86% of those were observed once. The top ten clonotypes cover under 3.5% of the sample. The sample taken for sequencing was peripheral blood. The receptor source for this set is a man aged 50 to 59 with active or convalescent COVID-19.

This chain connects TRBV6-6 to TRBJ1-1; a possible D gene is TRBD1 (5 bases). The CDR3 sequence is 12 residues long. Germline-derived CDR1 and CDR2 are MNHNY and SVGAGI (reference sequence). V lost 7 bases and J 1 base, leaving 7 bases between the germline ends. The CDR3 loop is CASTGGNTEAFF. The CDR3 region has the DNA TGTGCCAGCACCGGGGGGAACACTGAAGCTTTCTTT.

This clone was seen once. This rearrangement joins TRBV7-6 to TRBJ2-1; D not certain. Trimming left V 2 bases short and J 9 bases short, with 17 bases between. The CDR3 extends over 15 amino acids. CDR1 and CDR2 (germline): SGHVS, FNYEAQ. As DNA, the CDR3 is TGTGCCAGCAGCTTATCGGAGTCCCTAATTGGTGAGCAGTTCTTC. This codes for CASSLSESLIGEQFF.

The sample holds one count of this clone. The chain couples TRBV5-1 to TRBJ2-3, with unresolved D. Germline CDR1 and CDR2: SGHRS and YFSETQ. Between the trimmed V and J ends, which lost 4 bases and 1 base, there was a span of 13 bases. This CDR3 spans 15 amino acids. The CDR3 DNA is TGCGCCAGCAGCAGTCTCATTCCGGGCACAGATACGCAGTATTTT. Protein: CASSSLIPGTDTQYF.

V and J are TRBV7-2 and TRBJ1-5; D is undetermined. The CDR3 spans 15 residues. Germline CDR1 reads SGHTA; CDR2 reads FQGNSA. The V end lost 1 base, the J end lost 2 bases, and 9 bases lay between the germline ends. The CDR3 nucleotides read TGTGCCAGCAGCTTAGTTGCTCAGGGCAATCAGCCCCAGCATTTT. This encodes CASSLVAQGNQPQHF. The full variable domain, completed using reference TRBV7-2 and TRBJ1-5, is GAGVSQSPSNKVTEKGKDVELRCDPISGHTALYWYRQSLGQGLEFLIYFQGNSAPDKSGLPSDRFSAERTGGSVSTLTIQRTQQEDSAVYLCASSLVAQGNQPQHFGDGTRLSIL.

This rearrangement joins TRBV4-2 to TRBJ1-5; 7 bases agree with TRBD1. The germline CDR1 and CDR2 sequences are LGHNA and YNFKEQ. V was pared by 0 bases and J by 3 bases, with 5 bases of the junction left unmatched. CDR3 size: 16 residues. The CDR3 loop reads CASSQDWGQYNQPQHF. CDR3 DNA: TGTGCCAGCAGCCAAGATTGGGGACAGTACAATCAGCCCCAGCATTTT.

The chain uses TRBV28 and TRBJ1-2, with D uncertain. Germline loops: CDR1 MDHEN, CDR2 SYDVKM. The V and J ends lost 5 bases and 5 bases respectively, with 6 bases between them. The CDR3 consists of 11 residues. The chain's CDR3 is CASSRGYGYTF. Here the CDR3 DNA reads TGTGCCAGCAGTCGAGGGTATGGCTACACCTTC.